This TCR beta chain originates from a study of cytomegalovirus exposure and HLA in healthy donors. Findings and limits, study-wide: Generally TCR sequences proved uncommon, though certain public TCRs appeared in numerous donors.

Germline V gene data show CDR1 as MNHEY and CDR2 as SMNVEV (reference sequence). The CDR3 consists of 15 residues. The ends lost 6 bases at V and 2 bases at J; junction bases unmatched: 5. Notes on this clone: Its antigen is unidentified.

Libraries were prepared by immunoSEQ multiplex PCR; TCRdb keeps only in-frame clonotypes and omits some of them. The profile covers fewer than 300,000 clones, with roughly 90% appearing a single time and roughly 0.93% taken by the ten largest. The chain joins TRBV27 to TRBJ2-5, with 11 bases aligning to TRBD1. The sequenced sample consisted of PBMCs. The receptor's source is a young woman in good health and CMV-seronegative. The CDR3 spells CASREDRGRQETQYF. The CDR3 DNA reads TGTGCCAGCAGGGAGGACAGGGGGCGTCAAGAGACCCAGTACTTC.